The 19 T cell receptor beta chains in this list originate from one sample, sequenced in a study of cytomegalovirus exposure and HLA in healthy donors. 13 Jbeta primers and 60 Vbeta primers were used for the PCR. Profiled with immunoSEQ multiplex PCR; TCRdb holds only in-frame clones, not every one. The sample contains 200,000 to 300,000 clones, about four fifths of which appear only once. The sequencing sample was made of PBMCs. Source of these receptors: a woman aged 35 to 49 in good health and CMV-seropositive.

J is TRBJ2-1 and V is TRBV7-8, with 10 bases lining up with TRBD1. J lost 8 bases, V lost 4 bases, and 11 bases had no gene match. Germline values: CDR1 SGHVS, CDR2 FQNEAQ. CDR3 size: 16 residues. The CDR3 spells CASSSFRDRGRDEQFF. In nucleotides, the CDR3 is TGTGCCAGCAGCTCGTTTAGGGACAGGGGTAGGGATGAGCAGTTCTTC.

The V call is TRBV11-3, the J call TRBJ1-2; 7 bases fit TRBD1. The CDR3 has 13 amino acids. Looked up from germline, CDR1 is SGHNT and CDR2 is YENEEA. With V trimmed by 5 bases and J by 6 bases, 6 bases remained unmatched. The CDR3 loop is CASSDTGQDGYTF. CDR3 in DNA: TGTGCCAGCAGCGACACCGGACAGGATGGCTACACCTTC.

The CDR3 here is CAISDQGLSLYGYTF. The CDR3 DNA follows: TGTGCCATCAGTGACCAGGGGCTATCACTTTATGGCTACACCTTC. The V and J genes are TRBV10-3 and TRBJ1-2, with D tentatively TRBD1 (6 bases). Trimming removed 3 bases at V and 5 bases at J, with 16 bases between. The germline V gene has CDR1 ENHRY and CDR2 SYGVKD. CDR3 size: 15 residues.

The CDR3 bases are TGTGCCAGCAGTTTTCAAGGGGGCGCATATGGGGCCAACGTCCTGACTTTC. The encoded protein is CASSFQGGAYGANVLTF. The V call is TRBV28, the J call TRBJ2-6; 7 nucleotides agree with TRBD1. Germline V lookup: CDR1 MDHEN, CDR2 SYDVKM. The CDR3 is 17 residues long. Losses at the gene ends were 3 bases for V and 3 bases for J; bases not matched to a gene: 8.

This chain uses TRBV19 with TRBJ2-2; D gene uncertain. V was pared by 3 bases and J by 4 bases, with 12 bases between. The CDR3 is 15 residues long. The germline V gene has CDR1 LNHDA and CDR2 SQIVND (reference sequence). Written as DNA, the CDR3 is TGTGCCAGTAGTATTGGGCTGCACTCCACCGGGGAGCTGTTTTTT. Protein product: CASSIGLHSTGELFF.

The chain links TRBV14 to TRBJ2-3; no clear D. Trimming cost V 4 bases and J 0 bases, with 14 bases left between them. This CDR3 is built from 16 residues. Germline loops: CDR1 SGHDN, CDR2 FVKESK. CDR3 region: CASSPLGHSSTDTQYF. The CDR3 DNA reads TGTGCCAGCAGCCCCCTTGGCCATTCTAGCACAGATACGCAGTATTTT. Complete variable domain (other parts from reference TRBV14 and TRBJ2-3): EAGVTQFPSHSVIEKGQTVTLRCDPISGHDNLYWYRRVMGKEIKFLLHFVKESKQDESGMPNNRFLAERTGGTYSTLKVQPAELEDSGVYFCASSPLGHSSTDTQYFGPGTRLTVL.

The V and J genes are TRBV30 and TRBJ1-1, with D unresolved. V was pared by 2 bases and J by 8 bases, with 9 bases between. The germline V gene has CDR1 GTSNPN and CDR2 SVGIG (reference sequence). This CDR3 is 11 amino acids long. The DNA for the CDR3 is TGTGCCTGGAGTACTCTCCCAGAAGCTTTCTTT. It encodes CAWSTLPEAFF.

CDR3 sequence reads: CASSNRGGKTQYF. CDR3 DNA sequence: TGTGCCAGCAGCAACAGGGGCGGAAAGACCCAGTACTTC. V usage is TRBV7-6 and J usage is TRBJ2-5, with 7 bases fitting TRBD1. The V and J ends lost 5 bases and 6 bases, in that order; junction bases with no gene match: 6. The CDR3 contains 13 residues. CDR1 and CDR2 (germline): SGHVS, FNYEAQ.

There are a few counts of this clone. The chain joins TRBV15 to TRBJ2-5; 12 bases are shared with TRBD1. The germline gives CDR1 LNHNV, CDR2 YYDKDF (reference sequence). The CDR3 extends over 15 amino acids. J gave up 1 base and V 8 bases, and 5 bases lay outside the gene matches. DNA for the CDR3: TGTGCCACCTCCCGGGGACAGGGGGCCCAAGAGACCCAGTACTTC. It yields the protein CATSRGQGAQETQYF.

J is TRBJ2-6 and V is TRBV21-1; the table's TRBD1 call for D was not verified on the DNA. TRBV21-1 is listed as a pseudogene. The CDR3 consists of 19 residues. The CDR3 region has the DNA TGTGCCAGCAGCAAAATAAGGCAGGGGTTCAAGTCTGGGGCCAACGTCCTGACTTTC. Translating it yields CASSKIRQGFKSGANVLTF.

The chain joins TRBV4-3 to TRBJ2-5; TRBD2 agrees at 9 bases. Germline CDR1 reads LGHNA; CDR2 reads YSLEER. V trimming: 0 bases; J trimming: 1 base; junction bases outside the gene matches: 3. The CDR3 length is 16 residues. The CDR3 coding sequence is TGCGCCAGCAGCCAAGATGCGGGAGGGCCCCAAGAGACCCAGTACTTC. Residues: CASSQDAGGPQETQYF.

The rearrangement uses TRBV5-6 and TRBJ1-2; possibly TRBD1 for D (5 bases). The V gene lost 4 bases and the J gene lost 6 bases, with 16 bases spanning the gap. Germline CDR1 is SGHDT and CDR2 is YYEEEE. CDR3 length: 14 amino acids. In DNA, the CDR3 is TGTGCCAGCAGCGGCGGGACCTCCAGCCATGGCTACACCTTC. Translating it yields CASSGGTSSHGYTF.

The rearrangement uses TRBV5-5 and TRBJ2-7; D is possibly TRBD1 (6 bases). V was clipped by 0 bases and J by 4 bases, with 11 bases between them. The CDR3 is 14 amino acids. Germline assignment: CDR1 SGHKS and CDR2 YYEKEE (reference sequence). In nucleotides, the CDR3 is TGTGCCAGCAGCTTGGAAGACCAGGGGTACGAGCAGTACTTC. Its protein is CASSLEDQGYEQYF.

V is TRBV9 and J is TRBJ2-3; tentative D call: TRBD1 (5 bases). The CDR3 runs 13 residues. Trimming stripped 9 bases from V and 3 bases from J, with 14 bases between. The germline CDR1 and CDR2 sequences are SGDLS and YYNGEE. CDR3 DNA: TGTGCCAACAAGACAGACATAACAGATACGCAGTATTTT. It is translated as CANKTDITDTQYF.

This chain connects TRBV28 to TRBJ1-6, with D uncertain. In germline, CDR1 is MDHEN, CDR2 SYDVKM. This CDR3 is built from 10 residues. Trimming removed 8 bases from V and 9 bases from J, with 5 bases in between. This CDR3 reads CASGSSPLHF. The CDR3 region has the DNA TGTGCCAGCGGGAGTTCACCCCTCCACTTT.

The V call is TRBV11-3, the J call TRBJ2-3; maybe TRBD2 (5 bases). This CDR3 is 15 amino acids long. V was trimmed by 1 base and J by 1 base, leaving 9 bases between them. CDR1 SGHNT and CDR2 YENEEA come from the germline V gene. DNA of the CDR3: TGTGCCAGCAGCTTAGGTGTGAGGGGCACAGATACGCAGTATTTT. Translated, it gives CASSLGVRGTDTQYF.

The chain recombines TRBV11-2 with TRBJ2-7; D not resolved. The CDR3 is 11 residues long. CDR1 and CDR2 (germline): SGHAT, FQNNGV. Between the trimmed V and J ends, which lost 3 bases and 2 bases, there was a span of 2 bases. The CDR3 loop is CASSFTYEQYF. DNA of the CDR3: TGTGCCAGCAGCTTTACCTACGAGCAGTACTTC.

The rearrangement joins TRBV9 to TRBJ1-2, with a possible D match to TRBD1 (6 bases). Between the trimmed V and J ends, which lost 3 bases and 8 bases, there was a span of 17 bases. Germline CDR1 SGDLS, CDR2 YYNGEE. This CDR3 has 14 amino acids. The CDR3 DNA reads as TGTGCCAGCAGCGGTACAGGGAGTATGAGGGGCTACACCTTC. Amino acid sequence: CASSGTGSMRGYTF.

The rearrangement links TRBV7-9 to TRBJ2-2; the D is unclear. V shed 6 bases and J shed 1 base, with 9 bases lying between them. Germline-derived CDR1 and CDR2 are SEHNR and FQNEAQ (reference sequence). This CDR3 is 14 amino acids long. CDR3 in amino acids: CASRLDGNTGELFF. Written as DNA, the CDR3 is TGTGCCAGCAGGCTAGACGGGAACACCGGGGAGCTGTTTTTT.